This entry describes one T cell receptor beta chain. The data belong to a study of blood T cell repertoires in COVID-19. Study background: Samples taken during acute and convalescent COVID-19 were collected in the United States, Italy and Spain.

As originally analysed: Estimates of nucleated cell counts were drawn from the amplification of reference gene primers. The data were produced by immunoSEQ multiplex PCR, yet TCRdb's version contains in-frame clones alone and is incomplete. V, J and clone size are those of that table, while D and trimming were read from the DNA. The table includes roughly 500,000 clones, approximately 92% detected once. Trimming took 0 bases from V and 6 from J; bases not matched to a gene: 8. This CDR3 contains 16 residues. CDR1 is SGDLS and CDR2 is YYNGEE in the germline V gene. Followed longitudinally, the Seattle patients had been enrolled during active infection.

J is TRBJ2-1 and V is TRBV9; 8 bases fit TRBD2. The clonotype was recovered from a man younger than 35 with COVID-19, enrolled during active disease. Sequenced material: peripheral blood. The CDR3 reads CASSVGAGGGGNEQFF. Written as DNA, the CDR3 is TGTGCCAGCAGCGTAGGGGCGGGAGGAGGGGGCAATGAGCAGTTCTTC. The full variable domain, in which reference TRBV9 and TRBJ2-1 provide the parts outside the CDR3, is DSGVTQTPKHLITATGQRVTLRCSPRSGDLSVYWYQQSLDQGLQFLIQYYNGEERAKGNILERFSAQQFPDLHSELNLSSLELGDSALYFCASSVGAGGGGNEQFFGPGTRLTVL.